The 6 T cell receptor beta chains presented below share a single source sample, sequenced in a study of CD8+ T cells in alopecia areata (dated by TCRdb to between 2017 and 2018). Libraries came from the immunoSEQ multiplex PCR assay. RNA was extracted from all samples and reverse transcribed into cDNA, which served as template for TCR sequencing. TCRdb obtained this table from immuneACCESS and retained in-frame rearrangements with V and J assigned. These tables miss some clones; where compared with another copy, unresolved V genes account for less than half of the shortfall, and the remainder is unexplained. This sample holds 90,000 to 130,000 clones; 55% to 75% were observed only once. The ten largest clonotypes hold 20% to 25% of the sample. The sequenced material came from CD8+ T cells sorted from blood. These receptors were collected from a human donor in good health.

This clone occurred a few times. The chain combines TRBV7-6 with TRBJ1-1; perhaps TRBD1 as D (5 bases). Between the trimmed V and J ends, which lost 6 bases and 8 bases, there was a span of 10 bases. The CDR3 spans 11 residues. CDR1 SGHVS and CDR2 FNYEAQ come from the germline V gene. The CDR3 DNA reads TGTGCCAGCAGTTCCGGGACGGAAGCTTTCTTT. It encodes CASSSGTEAFF.

Only a few counts were recorded for this clone. The chain has TRBV13 and TRBJ2-5; D possibly corresponds to TRBD1 (6 bases). CDR1 and CDR2 (germline): PRHDT, FYEKMQ (reference sequence). Trimming cost V 3 bases and J 1 base, with 9 bases left between them. The CDR3 runs 14 residues. CDR3 amino acids: CASSLDSSQETQYF. CDR3 nucleotides: TGTGCCAGCAGCTTGGACAGCAGCCAAGAGACCCAGTACTTC.

In this sample, this clone turned up a few times. The CDR3 spells CASSLVFGLFGYTF. CDR3 bases: TGCGCCAGCAGCTTGGTGTTCGGCTTATTTGGGTACACCTTC. V usage is TRBV5-1 and J usage is TRBJ1-2; unclear D gene. This CDR3 region has 14 residues. Germline V gene data show CDR1 as SGHRS and CDR2 as YFSETQ. V shed 0 bases and J shed 11 bases, with 17 bases lying between them.

This clone turned up a few times. This chain uses TRBV29-1 with TRBJ2-3, with D perhaps matching TRBD2 (6 bases). The germline V gene has CDR1 SQVTM and CDR2 ANQGSEA. The V end was cut by 6 bases, the J end by 4 bases, with 11 bases between. The CDR3 covers 12 residues. CDR3 DNA sequence: TGCAGCGTAGCGCGGGGCTCAGATACGCAGTATTTT. Translated, it gives CSVARGSDTQYF.

This CDR3 reads CASSQEMANTEAFF. The DNA of the CDR3 is TGCGCCAGCAGCCAAGAGATGGCTAACACTGAAGCTTTCTTT. V gene TRBV4-1 combines with J gene TRBJ1-1; the D is unclear. The CDR3 sequence is 14 residues long. The germline V gene encodes CDR1 MGHRA and CDR2 YSYEKL. The V and J ends lost 0 bases and 2 bases respectively, with 7 bases between them.

The chain carries TRBV14 and TRBJ1-6; no firm D call. This CDR3 is built from 12 residues. With 1 base removed from V and 8 bases from J, the gap between germline ends came to 3 bases. CDR1 is SGHDN, CDR2 FVKESK, per germline. The CDR3 sequence is CASSQGYSPLHF. DNA for the CDR3: TGTGCCAGCAGCCAAGGTTATTCACCCCTCCACTTT.